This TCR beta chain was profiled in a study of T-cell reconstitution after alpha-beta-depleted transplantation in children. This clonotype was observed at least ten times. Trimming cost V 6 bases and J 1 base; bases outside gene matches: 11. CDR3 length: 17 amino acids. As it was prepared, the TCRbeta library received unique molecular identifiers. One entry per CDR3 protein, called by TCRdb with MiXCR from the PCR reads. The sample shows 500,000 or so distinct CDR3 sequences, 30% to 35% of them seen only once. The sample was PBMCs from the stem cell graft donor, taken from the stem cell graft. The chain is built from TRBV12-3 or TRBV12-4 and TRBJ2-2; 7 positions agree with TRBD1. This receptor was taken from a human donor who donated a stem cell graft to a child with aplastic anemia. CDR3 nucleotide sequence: TGTGCCAGCAGCCGTCCCGGGACAGTCTGGAACACCGGGGAGCTGTTTTTT. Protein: CASSRPGTVWNTGELFF.